This T cell receptor beta chain was identified during a study of T cells in Graves' hyperthyroidism and ophthalmopathy. V dropped 6 bases and J dropped 2 bases, with 10 bases sitting between them. Germline-derived CDR1 and CDR2 are MNHEY and SVGEGT. This CDR3 region has 14 residues. Regions amplified from RNA transcripts were the TCR beta CDR3 regions. Initially, a first-round RT-PCR of the TCR CDR3 employed the HTBI primer set. MiXCR, run by TCRdb on the multiplex PCR reads, gives a single entry per CDR3 protein. The sample carries about 300,000 distinct CDR3 sequences, around a sixth recorded once. Every diagnosis used clinical symptoms, serum thyroxine and TRAb, thyroid ultrasound and orbital computed tomography.

This clonotype was obtained from a man under 40 with Graves' hyperthyroidism. Sequenced material: blood. The chain joins TRBV6-2 or TRBV6-3 to TRBJ2-2; D is possibly TRBD2 (6 bases). In DNA, the CDR3 is TGTGCCAGCAGGGGACTGTTAAACACCGGGGAGCTGTTTTTT. Protein: CASRGLLNTGELFF.